The 5 T cell receptor beta chains in this list originate from one sample, sequenced in a study of cytotoxic CD8 clonotypes in ibrutinib-treated CLL. Some clones are missing from TCRdb's copy, which holds only in-frame ones; the method was immunoSEQ multiplex PCR. This table has under 35,000 clones, approximately 71% appearing once. Here the sequenced sample was PBMCs, taken after 24 months of ibrutinib treatment. Receptor source: a human donor with chronic lymphocytic leukemia.

As regards this clone: It is likely a read error, because the conserved phenylalanine at the end of the CDR3 is missing. V and J are TRBV10-1 and TRBJ1-1, with a possible D match to TRBD1 (6 bases). There are 14 residues in the CDR3. CDR1 WNHNN and CDR2 SYGVQD come from the germline V gene (reference sequence). The V and J ends lost 3 bases and 1 base respectively, with 9 bases between them. The CDR3 coding sequence is TGCGCCAGCAGTGAAGCAGGGGCGAACACTGAAGCTTTCCTT. It yields the protein CASSEAGANTEAFL.

The chain couples TRBV27 to TRBJ1-1; D is unresolved. The CDR3 loop spans 16 amino acids. Germline loops: CDR1 MNHEY, CDR2 SMNVEV (reference sequence). V was shortened by 1 base and J by 5 bases, with 17 bases between the two germline ends. CDR3 sequence: CASSLFSGFSATEAFF. CDR3 nucleotide sequence: TGTGCCAGCAGTTTATTCTCTGGGTTTTCCGCTACTGAAGCTTTCTTT.

The J gene is TRBJ2-7, the V gene TRBV2, with 9 nucleotides matching TRBD1. J lost 2 bases, V lost 11 bases, and 4 bases had no gene match. CDR3 length equals 12 residues. Germline lookup yields CDR1 SNHLY and CDR2 FYNNEI. CDR3 nucleotides: TGTGCCGGTCGACAGGGGGCCTACGAGCAGTACTTC. Translating gives CAGRQGAYEQYF.

This clone was recorded a few times. The chain carries TRBV11-2 and TRBJ2-1, with 10 bases identical to TRBD1. Trimming removed 5 bases from V and 3 bases from J; junction bases left unmatched: 4. The germline V gene has CDR1 SGHAT and CDR2 FQNNGV. The length of the CDR3 is 15 residues. The CDR3 sequence is CASSQDRGVYNEQFF. Here the CDR3 DNA reads TGTGCCAGCAGCCAGGACAGGGGGGTCTACAATGAGCAGTTCTTC.

This chain links TRBV2 with TRBJ2-2; D uncertain. Germline V CDR1 and CDR2: SNHLY, FYNNEI. The CDR3 spans 16 residues. Trimming removed 2 bases from V and 4 bases from J, with 14 bases in between. CDR3 region: CASSELPPASTGELFF. The DNA of the CDR3 is TGTGCCAGCAGTGAACTCCCTCCAGCGAGCACCGGGGAGCTGTTTTTT.